This is a list of T cell receptor beta chains from one sample in a study of cytomegalovirus exposure and HLA in healthy donors. TCRdb keeps only in-frame clones here, not all; method: immunoSEQ multiplex PCR. The sample has under 150,000 clones, around 75% seen once. The sample taken for sequencing was PBMCs. The receptors derive from a young man in good health and CMV-seronegative. The CDR3 runs from the conserved cysteine through the conserved F or W. Fields, in order: D gene, J gene, clone size, V gene, CDR3 DNA, CDR3 protein. D genes are given only for firm matches. Only some rows state a clone size, as once, few, many or a class for expanded clones.

NA TRBJ2-7 NA TRBV7-6 TGTGCCAGCAGCTTATGGCAGTCCCCCTCTCCCACATACGAGCAGTACTTC CASSLWQSPSPTYEQYF
TRBD2 TRBJ2-7 NA TRBV5-6 TGTGCCAGCAGCTTGTTGACTAGCGGGAGCCACGAGCAGTACTTC CASSLLTSGSHEQYF
TRBD2 TRBJ2-1 NA TRBV28 TGTGCCAGCAGTCCTCACAGCGGGGGGGCATACAATGAGCAGTTCTTC CASSPHSGGAYNEQFF
NA TRBJ1-2 NA TRBV29-1 TGCAGCGTTCCCGGGACTACTAACTATGGCTACACCTTC CSVPGTTNYGYTF
TRBD2 TRBJ2-7 NA TRBV10-3 TGTGCCATCAGTGAAGGGCTAGCGGGAGGCGCCTACGAGCAGTACTTC CAISEGLAGGAYEQYF
NA TRBJ1-2 NA TRBV29-1 TGCAGCGTCTTAGTGGGCGGGGGCTATGGCTACACCTTC CSVLVGGGYGYTF
TRBD2 TRBJ2-7 NA TRBV2 TGTGCCAGCATCGGTGGACTAGCGGGAGTCGACGAGCAGTACTTC CASIGGLAGVDEQYF
TRBD2 TRBJ2-5 NA TRBV5-1 TGCGCCAGCAGCTACGGGAGGCTAGCGGGGGGAACCCAAGAGACCCAGTACTTC CASSYGRLAGGTQETQYF
NA TRBJ2-7 NA TRBV6-5 TGTGCCAGCAGTGGAGGACGTTGGGAGCAGTACTTC CASSGGRWEQYF
NA TRBJ2-2 few TRBV19 TGTGCCAGTAGTACTAACACCGGGGAGCTGTTTTTT CASSTNTGELFF
TRBD2 TRBJ2-3 NA TRBV11-3 TGTGCCAGCAGCTCTAGCGGGGACCTTAGCACAGATACGCAGTATTTT CASSSSGDLSTDTQYF
TRBD1 TRBJ1-2 NA TRBV6-1 TGTGCCAGCAGTTTCCGGGACAGGGCTGGCTACACCTTC CASSFRDRAGYTF
TRBD2 TRBJ2-5 once TRBV29-1 TGCAGCGTTGAAATGGTTACGGGACTACGGGAGACCCAGTACTTC CSVEMVTGLRETQYF
NA TRBJ1-1 NA TRBV20-1 TGCAGTGCCTGGGACACCCCTGAAGCTTTCTTT CSAWDTPEAFF
NA TRBJ2-1 few TRBV27 TGTGCCAGCAGTTTATCACGACTAGCCTACAATGAGCAGTTCTTC CASSLSRLAYNEQFF
NA TRBJ1-4 NA TRBV28 TGTGCCAGCAGTGTTACGAGGTTCGGTAATGAAAAACTGTTTTTT CASSVTRFGNEKLFF
TRBD2 TRBJ2-3 NA TRBV7-8 TGTGCCAGCAGCTCAGCCACTAGCGGAATCACAGATACGCAGTATTTT CASSSATSGITDTQYF
TRBD1 TRBJ2-3 NA TRBV6-6 TGTGCCAGCAGTTATTTTCAGGGGGGCACAGATACGCAGTATTTT CASSYFQGGTDTQYF
NA TRBJ1-2 NA TRBV5-6 TGTGCCAGCAGCTTTGACAGGAGGTATGGCTACACCTTC CASSFDRRYGYTF
NA TRBJ2-3 NA TRBV7-9 TGTGCCAGCAGCTTCCTAGCAAGCACAGATACGCAGTATTTT CASSFLASTDTQYF
NA TRBJ2-7 few TRBV6-5 TGTGCCAGCAGTTACAGTGGCCTGGAGCAGTACTTC CASSYSGLEQYF
NA TRBJ2-3 NA TRBV7-2 TGTGCCAGCAGCTCGGGGGAGCCGCGCACAGATACGCAGTATTTT CASSSGEPRTDTQYF
NA TRBJ2-4 NA TRBV6-9 TGTGCCAGCAGCCAAAATCCAGGGAAACGTCAGTACTTC CASSQNPGKRQYF
TRBD1 TRBJ1-5 NA TRBV28 TGTGCCGCCCTAACTCGGGACAGGCGGAATCAGCCCCAGCATTTT CAALTRDRRNQPQHF
NA TRBJ1-5 NA TRBV30 TGTGCCTGGAGTATAAGCACGAGCAATCAGCCCCAGCATTTT CAWSISTSNQPQHF
NA TRBJ2-5 NA TRBV29-1 TGCAGCGGGACTCCCGGGGAGACCCAGTACTTC CSGTPGETQYF
NA TRBJ2-3 NA TRBV27 TGTGCCAGCAGCACTAACACAGATACGCAGTATTTT CASSTNTDTQYF
NA TRBJ1-5 NA TRBV10-3 TGTGCCATCAGTCACGAGGGGGGCAATCAGCCCCAGCATTTT CAISHEGGNQPQHF
TRBD1 TRBJ1-6 NA TRBV6-1 TGTGCCAGCACCGTGGCAGGGGGTAATTCACCCCTCCACTTT CASTVAGGNSPLHF
TRBD2 TRBJ2-1 once TRBV29-1 TGCAGCGTTAGCGGGAGGGCCGATTATTGGAATGAGCAGTTCTTC CSVSGRADYWNEQFF
NA TRBJ2-3 NA TRBV5-8 TGTGCCAGCAATCGGGGGTCGGGGTCCGGAGGCACAGATACGCAGTATTTT CASNRGSGSGGTDTQYF
NA TRBJ2-1 NA TRBV6-5 TGTGCCAGCAACCGCGGGAACAATGAGCAGTTCTTC CASNRGNNEQFF
NA TRBJ1-1 NA TRBV4-3 TGCGCCAGCAGCCATAGGGGCGGTGATACTGAAGCTTTCTTT CASSHRGGDTEAFF
TRBD1 TRBJ1-6 few TRBV10-3 TGTGCCATCAGTGAGTCGGATCAGGGGGCGGATTCACCCCTCCACTTT CAISESDQGADSPLHF
NA TRBJ2-2 NA TRBV5-1 TGCGCCAGCAGCTTGGGCTACCAAAACACCGGGGAGCTGTTTTTT CASSLGYQNTGELFF
TRBD1 TRBJ1-5 NA TRBV5-8 TGTGCCAGCAGCCGAGGGACAGGGGTTGGCAATCAGCCCCAGCATTTT CASSRGTGVGNQPQHF
NA TRBJ1-1 few TRBV27 TGTGCCAGCAGGGACAGACCGAACACTGAAGCTTTCTTT CASRDRPNTEAFF